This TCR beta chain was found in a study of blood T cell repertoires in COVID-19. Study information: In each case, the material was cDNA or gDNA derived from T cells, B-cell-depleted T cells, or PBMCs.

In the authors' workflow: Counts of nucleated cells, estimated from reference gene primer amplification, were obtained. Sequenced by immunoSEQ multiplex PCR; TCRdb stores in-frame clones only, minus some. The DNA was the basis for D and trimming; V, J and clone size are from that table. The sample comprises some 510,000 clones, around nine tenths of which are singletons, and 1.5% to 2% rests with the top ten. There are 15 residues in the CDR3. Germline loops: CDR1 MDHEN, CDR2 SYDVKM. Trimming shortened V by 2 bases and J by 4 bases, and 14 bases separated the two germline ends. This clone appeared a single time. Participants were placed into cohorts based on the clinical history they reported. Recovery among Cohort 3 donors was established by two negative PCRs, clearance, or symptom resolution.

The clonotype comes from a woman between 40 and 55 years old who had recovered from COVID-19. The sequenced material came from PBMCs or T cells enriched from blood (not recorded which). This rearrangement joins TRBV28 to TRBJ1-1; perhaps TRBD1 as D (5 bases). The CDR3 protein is CASSLVGERGTEAFF. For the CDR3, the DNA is TGTGCCAGCAGTTTAGTAGGGGAAAGGGGCACTGAAGCTTTCTTT.